This note documents a single T cell receptor (beta chain) sequence. The data are from a study of blood T cell repertoires in COVID-19. Whole-study context: There were acute and convalescent COVID-19 samples, and they came from the United States, Italy and Spain. Sources were T cells, B-cell-depleted T cells, or PBMCs; the material itself was cDNA or gDNA.

V shed 1 base and J shed 6 bases, with 10 bases lying between them. This CDR3 is built from 14 residues. Germline lookup yields CDR1 MGHRA and CDR2 YSYEKL. Authors' data handling: Amplifying reference gene primers gave estimates of nucleated cell counts. The table came from immunoSEQ multiplex PCR; TCRdb's copy has only in-frame clones and leaves some out. V, J and clone size reflect that table, while D and trimming were determined from the DNA. This repertoire shows fewer than 80,000 clones, 70% to 90% found once; its top ten account for 8% to 9.5%. This chain connects TRBV4-1 to TRBJ2-1; a weak D match, TRBD1 (7 bases). The source material was peripheral blood. This TCR derives from a man aged 30-40 years with acute or convalescent COVID-19. The CDR3 DNA sequence: TGCGCCAGCAGCCAAGGGCGGGACAGCAATGAGCAGTTCTTC. Translated: CASSQGRDSNEQFF.